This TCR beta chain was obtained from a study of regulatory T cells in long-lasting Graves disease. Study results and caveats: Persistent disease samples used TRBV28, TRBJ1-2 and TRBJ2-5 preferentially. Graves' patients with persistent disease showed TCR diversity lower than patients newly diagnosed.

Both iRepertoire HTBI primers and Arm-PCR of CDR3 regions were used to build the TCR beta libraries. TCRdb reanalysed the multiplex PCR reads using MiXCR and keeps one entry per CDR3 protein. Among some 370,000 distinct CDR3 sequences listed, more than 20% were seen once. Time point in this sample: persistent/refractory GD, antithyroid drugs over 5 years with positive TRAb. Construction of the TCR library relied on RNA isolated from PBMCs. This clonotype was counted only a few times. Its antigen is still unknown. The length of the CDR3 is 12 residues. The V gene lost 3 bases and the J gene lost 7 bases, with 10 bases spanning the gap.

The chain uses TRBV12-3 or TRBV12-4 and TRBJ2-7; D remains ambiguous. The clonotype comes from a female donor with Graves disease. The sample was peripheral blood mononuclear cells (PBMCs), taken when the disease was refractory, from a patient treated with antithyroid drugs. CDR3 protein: CASSFGMGEQYF. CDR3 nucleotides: TGTGCCAGCAGTTTTGGTATGGGGGAGCAGTACTTC.